A single sample is the source of the 8 T cell receptor beta chains below, sequenced in a study of radiation and T cells in renal cell carcinoma. The data were produced by immunoSEQ multiplex PCR, yet TCRdb's version contains in-frame clones alone and is incomplete. The sample yields about 120,000 clones, about 81% seen once. Time point given: blood 2 weeks post-SBRT. The treatment here: 15 Gy SBRT to primary tumor, nephrectomy 4 weeks later. Sequencing was performed on blood, taken from a patient whose treatment included radiotherapy and nephrectomy. These TCRs come from a man aged 50 to 59 with renal cell carcinoma.

The genes are TRBV5-6 and TRBJ2-7; D may be TRBD1 (6 bases). Germline V gives CDR1 SGHDT, CDR2 YYEEEE. The V gene lost 6 bases and the J gene lost 2 bases, with 18 bases spanning the gap. This CDR3 has 15 residues. CDR3 sequence (DNA): TGTGCCAGCAACTTAAGACGGACAGCTGCCTACGAGCAGTACTTC. Its translation: CASNLRRTAAYEQYF.

The V gene is TRBV4-2, the J gene TRBJ1-1; D call uncertain. V shed 4 bases and J shed 4 bases, with 13 bases lying between them. The germline V gene has CDR1 LGHNA and CDR2 YNFKEQ. The CDR3 loop spans 14 amino acids. The CDR3 loop is CASSPNIVGTEAFF. For the CDR3, the DNA is TGTGCCAGCAGCCCCAATATAGTCGGCACTGAAGCTTTCTTT.

A few counts support this clone. The gene calls are TRBV28 and TRBJ1-1, with D uncertain. From germline, CDR1 is MDHEN and CDR2 SYDVKM. The CDR3 is made up of 12 amino acids. V was pared by 4 bases and J by 7 bases, with 10 bases between. The CDR3 region is CASSYGNGEAFF. The CDR3 DNA reads as TGTGCCAGCAGTTATGGGAACGGTGAAGCTTTCTTT.

V is TRBV5-1 and J is TRBJ2-7; the D is unclear. The germline V and J ends were trimmed by 4 bases and 0 bases, with 8 bases remaining between them. Germline CDR1 is SGHRS and CDR2 is YFSETQ. CDR3 length equals 13 residues. The CDR3 protein is CASSDGISYEQYF. The CDR3 region has the DNA TGCGCCAGCAGCGACGGAATCTCCTACGAGCAGTACTTC.

The gene calls are TRBV2 and TRBJ2-5; 7 nucleotides match TRBD2. The CDR3 covers 13 residues. CDR1 and CDR2 from the germline V gene are SNHLY and FYNNEI. After removal of 3 bases from V and 2 bases from J, the junction contained 0 bases not matched to a gene. CDR3 loop: CASSEGLQETQYF. For the CDR3, the DNA is TGTGCCAGCAGTGAGGGACTACAAGAGACCCAGTACTTC.

The J gene is TRBJ1-4, the V gene TRBV18; D unresolved. The CDR3 is 13 residues long. Per the germline V gene, CDR1 is KGHSH and CDR2 is LQKENI. With 5 bases removed from V and 6 bases from J, the gap between germline ends came to 10 bases. The CDR3 loop reads CASSADIYEKLFF. The CDR3 DNA is TGTGCCAGCTCAGCAGATATCTATGAAAAACTGTTTTTT.

The table lists this clone with a few counts. The chain uses TRBV30 and TRBJ1-5, with TRBD1 identical over 9 bases. This CDR3 comprises 16 residues. Unmatched junction bases numbered 5, after V lost 0 bases and J lost 2 bases. Germline V lookup: CDR1 GTSNPN, CDR2 SVGIG (reference sequence). The CDR3 here is CAWSVGWDRGNQPQHF. The CDR3, as DNA: TGTGCCTGGAGTGTAGGATGGGACAGGGGCAATCAGCCCCAGCATTTT.

The V call is TRBV7-2, the J call TRBJ1-1, with D maybe TRBD1 (5 bases). Germline V gene data show CDR1 as SGHTA and CDR2 as FQGNSA. The CDR3 loop spans 15 amino acids. V was cut by 3 bases and J by 3 bases, with 14 bases left in between. The CDR3 bases are TGTGCCAGCAGCTTTAGTGCAGGGACGGACACTGAAGCTTTCTTT. This codes for CASSFSAGTDTEAFF.